This T cell receptor beta chain stems from a study of cytomegalovirus exposure and HLA in healthy donors. The CDR3 consists of 15 residues. The germline V and J ends were trimmed by 4 bases and 3 bases, with 12 bases remaining between them. Per germline, CDR1 MNHEY and CDR2 SVGAGI. Of note for this clone: The antigen remains unidentified.

PCR involved 60 Vbeta and 13 Jbeta primers. Sequenced by immunoSEQ multiplex PCR; TCRdb stores in-frame clones only, minus some. The sample has about 130,000 clones, 60% to 85% seen once. Findings and limits, study-wide: The authors judged a highly shared variant cluster likely a sequencing artifact. The dataset shows that most TCR sequences were rare, while some public TCRs occurred in many donors. Earlier analysis looked at TCR beta V segments, and most were productive about 87% or about 30% of the time.

The specimen sequenced was PBMCs. The receptor was derived from a female donor in good health and CMV-seropositive. The V call is TRBV6-5, the J call TRBJ2-2; weak D call: TRBD2 (6 bases). The DNA of the CDR3 is TGTGCCAGCAGTTGGACCCCGGGGGACACCGGGGAGCTGTTTTTT. Protein: CASSWTPGDTGELFF.